This is a list of T cell receptor beta chains from one sample in a study of metastatic and nonmetastatic thyroid tumors. TCRdb re-clonotyped the PCR reads via MiXCR. This table has 27,000 or so clones, over 15% appearing once. Sequencing was performed on blood. These receptors all come from a male donor with papillary thyroid cancer or a benign thyroid nodule (not recorded which). Some clones in this sample may be carry-over from other donors' samples. The CDR3 runs from the conserved cysteine through the conserved F or W. Each record gives: CDR3 DNA, CDR3 protein, clone size, D gene, V gene, J gene. A D gene is named only where the DNA matches it firmly. Clone size is given for some rows only: seen once, a few or many times, or a class if the clone is expanded.

TGCGCCAGCAGCCAATTAGATTCAGAGTCCTACGAGCAGTACTTC,CASSQLDSESYEQYF,many,NA,TRBV4-1,TRBJ2-7
TGTGCCAGCAGTTTATGGGAGTCAGAGACCCAGTACTTC,CASSLWESETQYF,NA,NA,TRBV12-3/TRBV12-4,TRBJ2-5
TGTGCCAGCAGAACGCATGGGGAGGTTTTCTACACCTTC,CASRTHGEVFYTF,NA,NA,TRBV28,TRBJ1-2
TGCAGTGCTAGAAGGCCCGAAGCGGCTAGCGGGAGGTACGAGCAGTACTTC,CSARRPEAASGRYEQYF,many,TRBD2,TRBV20-1,TRBJ2-7
TGTGCCAGCAGACAGGATAGCAATCAGCCCCAGCATTTT,CASRQDSNQPQHF,many,NA,TRBV6-2/TRBV6-3,TRBJ1-5
TGTGCCAGCAGTTTATTCGCGACAGACTACGAGCAGTACTTC,CASSLFATDYEQYF,many,NA,TRBV27,TRBJ2-7
TGTGCCAGCAGTCCAAGACTAGCGGGGGTCTACGAGCAGTACTTC,CASSPRLAGVYEQYF,NA,TRBD2,TRBV12-3/TRBV12-4,TRBJ2-7
TGTGCCAGCAGTTACTCCAGACCAGATACGCAGTATTTT,CASSYSRPDTQYF,many,NA,TRBV6-6,TRBJ2-3
TGCAGTGCCCACCGGGACCCTAGCACAGATACGCAGTATTTT,CSAHRDPSTDTQYF,many,NA,TRBV20-1,TRBJ2-3
TGTGTCGGCAGCCGGGGGGGGAACACTGAAGCTTTCTTT,CVGSRGGNTEAFF,NA,NA,TRBV6-1,TRBJ1-1
TGTGCCAGCAGCGTAGAGGAGGGACAGGGTTGGAATGAGCAGTTCTTC,CASSVEEGQGWNEQFF,many,TRBD1,TRBV9,TRBJ2-1
TGTGCCACCAGTGATCCCCCCCCAGGGGACAATGAGCAGTTCTTC,CATSDPPPGDNEQFF,many,NA,TRBV24-1,TRBJ2-1
TGTGCCAGCAGCTTCGCCACAGATACGCAGTATTTT,CASSFATDTQYF,NA,NA,TRBV11-2,TRBJ2-3
TGTGCCAGCAGTGAAGCAGGGGGGAAACTGTTTTTT,CASSEAGGKLFF,NA,NA,TRBV6-1,TRBJ1-4
TGTGCCAGCAGCGTAGGTCCCAAAAACGGGATTGTTGATGAGCAGTTCTTC,CASSVGPKNGIVDEQFF,NA,NA,TRBV9,TRBJ2-1
TGTGCCAGCAGCCTGGCCCTAACCGGCTACACCTTC,CASSLALTGYTF,NA,NA,TRBV3-1,TRBJ1-2
TGCAGTGCTAGGACCCTGGACGGATTAAACACTGAAGCTTTCTTT,CSARTLDGLNTEAFF,once,NA,TRBV20-1,TRBJ1-1
TGTGCCAGCAGCTTAGATGGGACTGACTCCTACGAGCAGTACTTC,CASSLDGTDSYEQYF,many,NA,TRBV7-3,TRBJ2-7
TGTGCCAGCAGTGAAGGGGCTACGACCGGGGAGCTGTTTTTT,CASSEGATTGELFF,few,NA,TRBV6-4,TRBJ2-2
TGCAGTGCAATCACAGGGGGCAACACTGAAGCTTTCTTT,CSAITGGNTEAFF,many,TRBD1,TRBV20-1,TRBJ1-1
TGTGCCAGCTATAGGCCAGGGATCTCTGGAAACACCATATATTTT,CASYRPGISGNTIYF,few,NA,TRBV2,TRBJ1-3
TGCGCCAGCAGCCAAGATATTAGCGGAACTACCTACGAGCAGTACTTC,CASSQDISGTTYEQYF,many,NA,TRBV4-1,TRBJ2-7
TGTGCCAGCAGACAAGGGGGGGGAAGCTCCTACGAGCAGTACTTC,CASRQGGGSSYEQYF,many,NA,TRBV28,TRBJ2-7
TGTGCCATACCCGGGCAGGGTTGGCCCGGGGAGCTGTTTTTT,CAIPGQGWPGELFF,many,NA,TRBV7-9,TRBJ2-2
TGTGCCAGCAGGGCTCCCTCCTCCTACAATGAGCAGTTCTTC,CASRAPSSYNEQFF,few,NA,TRBV12-3/TRBV12-4,TRBJ2-1
TGTGCCAGCAGAAGACAGGGCATCAGCGAGCAGTTCTTC,CASRRQGISEQFF,many,TRBD1,TRBV12-3/TRBV12-4,TRBJ2-1
TGTGCCAGCAGCCCGGGACAGGGTATTAACTATGGCTACACCTTC,CASSPGQGINYGYTF,many,TRBD1,TRBV27,TRBJ1-2
TGTGCCAGCAGTTTTACAGGGGAGACTAATGAAAAACTGTTTTTT,CASSFTGETNEKLFF,NA,TRBD1,TRBV5-6,TRBJ1-4
TGTGCCAGTAGTACTCTTAGCGGGAGGGCCCGCAATGAGCAGTTCTTC,CASSTLSGRARNEQFF,many,TRBD2,TRBV19,TRBJ2-1
TGCAGTGCTAGAGATAGGGTAGGACAGTTAAATCAGCCCCAGCATTTT,CSARDRVGQLNQPQHF,once,NA,TRBV20-1,TRBJ1-5
TGTGCCAGCATTAAGGAAGGTACCGAGCAGTACTTC,CASIKEGTEQYF,NA,NA,TRBV7-9,TRBJ2-7
TGTGCCAGCAGCCGCCTTTTAGGAAGCCGGGATACGCAGTATTTT,CASSRLLGSRDTQYF,many,NA,TRBV7-6,TRBJ2-3
TGTGCCAGCAGTGGACGGATCGAGCAGTACTTC,CASSGRIEQYF,medium-sized,NA,TRBV6-1,TRBJ2-7
TGTGCCAGCACGAAGGCGGGGCAGGGTGTCCACGAGCAGTACTTC,CASTKAGQGVHEQYF,many,NA,TRBV28,TRBJ2-7
TGTGCCAGCAGGCCTGGGACACCGGGTGGCGAGCAATACTTC,CASRPGTPGGEQYF,NA,NA,TRBV28,TRBJ2-7
TGCAGTGCTAGGGGGTTAGCGGGAGTCCGCCGGGGTACAGATACGCAGTATTTT,CSARGLAGVRRGTDTQYF,many,TRBD2,TRBV20-1,TRBJ2-3
TGTGCCAGCAGTGACGGACTAGCCACAGATACGCAGTATTTT,CASSDGLATDTQYF,many,TRBD2,TRBV6-4,TRBJ2-3
TGCGCCAGCAGACTGTCCCCTACAACCTACGAGCAGTACTTC,CASRLSPTTYEQYF,many,NA,TRBV5-1,TRBJ2-7
TGTGCCAGCAGTTACGGCGGCCCGGGGTGGAACACTGAAGCTTTCTTT,CASSYGGPGWNTEAFF,many,NA,TRBV6-5,TRBJ1-1
TGTGCCAGCCAATCTGGTAGGACTAGAAGCACAGATACGCAGTATTTT,CASQSGRTRSTDTQYF,many,TRBD2,TRBV6-1,TRBJ2-3
TGTGCCAGCAGTAGATCGGGCCCTCTGCGGGCTGAAGCTTTCTTT,CASSRSGPLRAEAFF,many,NA,TRBV28,TRBJ1-1
TGCGCCAGCAGCTTTCAGGGGCAAGATGAAAAACTGTTTTTT,CASSFQGQDEKLFF,NA,NA,TRBV5-1,TRBJ1-4
TGCAGTGCTAGCCGAACTAGCGGGAGTTCGTACGAGCAGTACTTC,CSASRTSGSSYEQYF,NA,TRBD2,TRBV20-1,TRBJ2-7
TGTGCCAGCAGTCACCCGACTAGCGGGAGCCGCACAGATACGCAGTATTTT,CASSHPTSGSRTDTQYF,many,TRBD2,TRBV7-3,TRBJ2-3
TGTGCCAGCAGTTTAAGGGGAGTAACAGATACGCAGTATTTT,CASSLRGVTDTQYF,many,NA,TRBV12-3/TRBV12-4,TRBJ2-3
TGTGCCACCAGCAGAGATCTCCCAAGCACAGATACGCAGTATTTT,CATSRDLPSTDTQYF,many,NA,TRBV15,TRBJ2-3
TGTGCCAGCAGTGAAGCTTTGCCGGGGGCACGTCAGCCCCAGCATTTT,CASSEALPGARQPQHF,few,NA,TRBV6-1,TRBJ1-5
TGTGCCAGCAGCTTAGGGTCCTCCTACTACGAGCAGTACTTC,CASSLGSSYYEQYF,many,NA,TRBV11-2,TRBJ2-7
TGTGCCAGCAACCAACTAGCCGGAACCTACGAGCAGTACTTC,CASNQLAGTYEQYF,many,NA,TRBV6-4,TRBJ2-7
TGTGCCAGCACAGGGGGGATGGACGAGCAGTACTTC,CASTGGMDEQYF,medium-sized,NA,TRBV2,TRBJ2-7
TGTGCCAGCAGCACCCTGGTGGGGTCAACCTACGGTCAGTACTTC,CASSTLVGSTYGQYF,NA,NA,TRBV6-1,TRBJ2-7